This TCR beta chain comes out of a study of cytomegalovirus exposure and HLA in healthy donors. Whole-study context: Researchers previously reported finding 117 million unique TCR beta sequences from 170 million or so T cells. Study outcomes and limitations: Being productive about 87% or about 30% of the time was typical of most TCR beta V segments in an earlier analysis.

The donors gave bone marrow, and they were healthy. In germline, CDR1 is SGHVS, CDR2 FQNEAQ. V gave up 4 bases and J gave up 4 bases; unmatched junction bases: 4. The CDR3 has 14 residues. In regard to this clone: Its antigen is unidentified.

60 Vbeta and 13 Jbeta primers were used in PCR. Libraries were prepared by immunoSEQ multiplex PCR; TCRdb keeps only in-frame clonotypes and omits some of them. The table records about 140,000 clones, approximately 71% of them present only once. Specimen: PBMCs. The TCR was taken from a man younger than 35 in good health and CMV-seropositive. The J gene is TRBJ1-1, the V gene TRBV7-8, with 9 bases that match TRBD1. CDR3 sequence: CASSWSDRGTEAFF. Written as DNA, the CDR3 is TGTGCCAGCAGCTGGTCGGACAGGGGCACTGAAGCTTTCTTT.